The present entry profiles one TCR beta chain with its context. Its antigen is unknown. This sample stems from a study of OX40 agonist ivuxolimab in advanced cancers. Looking at the study overall: Intravenous ivuxolimab at 0.01 to 10 mg/kg was given to patients every 2 weeks. From about 23 to 85 years was the age range, with a mean of around 60 years, and around 84% were male. Study-level findings and limits: At 0.1-3.0 mg/kg, partial responders had clonal expansion among the lowest observed. The study observed clonal expansion of CD4+ and CD8+ blood T cells by week 6 at 0.1 to 3.0 mg/kg.

This CDR3 contains 17 residues. With V trimmed by 1 base and J by 6 bases, 8 bases remained unmatched. Germline CDR1 and CDR2: MGHRA and YSYEKL. Profiling relied on immunoSEQ multiplex PCR, and the TCRdb table lists in-frame clones only, not all of them. The data contain approximately 68,000 clones, about nine tenths of them singletons. Sequences were derived from CD4+ or CD8+ T cells sorted from blood, sampled in a trial of the OX40 agonist ivuxolimab. The J gene is TRBJ2-1, the V gene TRBV4-1, with TRBD2 matching over 11 bases. This TCR came from an adult with an advanced solid tumor such as melanoma, head and neck, liver or kidney cancer. CDR3 nucleotides: TGCGCCAGCAGCCAAGTACTAGCGGGGGTATTTAGCAATGAGCAGTTCTTC. This translates into CASSQVLAGVFSNEQFF.